One and the same sample provided the 16 T cell receptor beta chains below, sequenced in a study of T cells expressing NK-cell markers. TCRdb re-analyzed the 5' RACE reads; it lists each CDR3 protein once, without DNA. The sample totals 500,000 to 700,000 distinct CDR3 sequences. The sample consisted of blood T cells: a sorted CD56 or NKG2C T cell subset, CD4+ or CD8+ T cells, or bulk PBMC T cells (not recorded which). These receptors were obtained from a man between 18 and 35 years old in good health.

The chain has TRBV16 and TRBJ2-1. CDR1 is KGHSY, CDR2 FQNENV, per germline. CDR3 length equals 14 residues. CDR3 loop: CASRHTSSYNEQFF.

The chain couples TRBV15 to TRBJ2-7. CDR3 length equals 13 residues. The V gene's germline CDR1 is LNHNV and CDR2 YYDKDF (reference sequence). This CDR3 reads CATSRSTESEQYF.

The chain combines TRBV24-1 with TRBJ1-2; TCRdb reports TRBD1, a call that lacks DNA to check it against. This CDR3 has 16 amino acids. Germline V CDR1 and CDR2: KGHDR, SFDVKD. CDR3 sequence reads: CATSEPGTPGPHGYTF.

The chain combines TRBV12-3 or TRBV12-4 with TRBJ2-1; TCRdb's assignment of TRBD2 cannot be checked, as there is no DNA. This CDR3 has 11 residues. The chain's CDR3 is CASTTPVGRFF.

The CDR3 sequence: CASSYSNPGVGVETGELFF. This chain connects TRBV6-2 or TRBV6-3 to TRBJ2-2; TCRdb selects TRBD1, and the lack of DNA leaves this call unchecked. The CDR3 runs 19 residues. Germline V gene data show CDR1 as MNHEY and CDR2 as SVGEGT.

This sequence joins TRBV27 and TRBJ2-5; as DNA is missing, the TRBD1 call by TCRdb cannot be tested. The germline gives CDR1 MNHEY, CDR2 SMNVEV (reference sequence). The CDR3 runs to 16 residues. The CDR3 sequence: CASRAPEDRGQETQYF.

V usage is TRBV24-1 and J usage is TRBJ1-2; TCRdb proposes TRBD1, but this gene call is untestable without DNA. CDR3 length: 15 amino acids. Germline V gives CDR1 KGHDR, CDR2 SFDVKD. The CDR3 sequence is CATSDGTGTPYGYTF.

The rearrangement joins TRBV5-5 to TRBJ2-7; TCRdb proposes TRBD1, but this gene call is untestable without DNA. Germline assignment: CDR1 SGHKS and CDR2 YYEKEE (reference sequence). The CDR3 covers 15 residues. The CDR3 reads CASSLRVPSSYEQYF.

The genes are TRBV9 and TRBJ2-1; without DNA, the TCRdb call of TRBD2 cannot be checked. Looked up from germline, CDR1 is SGDLS and CDR2 is YYNGEE. This CDR3 is 15 amino acids long. CDR3 region: CASSRGTSAWNEQFF.

The chain recombines TRBV28 with TRBJ2-7; TCRdb indicates TRBD2, and absent DNA this call remains unverified. In germline, CDR1 is MDHEN, CDR2 SYDVKM. This CDR3 region has 15 residues. The CDR3 sequence: CASSFLRDLLYEQYF.

The rearrangement uses TRBV15 and TRBJ2-2; there is no DNA to check the TCRdb D call of TRBD2. The germline gives CDR1 LNHNV, CDR2 YYDKDF (reference sequence). The CDR3 sequence is 17 residues long. CDR3 sequence: CATSRDPLAENTGELFF.

The chain recombines TRBV6-2 or TRBV6-3 with TRBJ1-6. Looked up from germline, CDR1 is MNHEY and CDR2 is SVGEGT. The CDR3 runs 12 residues. CDR3: CASSTVNSPLHF.

The chain carries TRBV27 and TRBJ2-7; lacking DNA, the TRBD1 call made by TCRdb goes unchecked. Germline CDR1 MNHEY, CDR2 SMNVEV (reference sequence). The CDR3 length is 15 residues. CDR3 residues: CASSLGQGTSYEQYF.

This chain connects TRBV29-1 to TRBJ2-1; without DNA, the TCRdb call of TRBD2 cannot be checked. This CDR3 region has 17 residues. CDR1 is SQVTM and CDR2 is ANQGSEA in the germline V gene. Here the CDR3 reads CSVGSLGTSGKVLEQFF.

This chain uses TRBV19 with TRBJ2-5. Germline V lookup: CDR1 LNHDA, CDR2 SQIVND (reference sequence). There are 13 residues in the CDR3. The CDR3 sequence is CASSWSGGETQYF.

The chain uses TRBV6-5 and TRBJ2-5; TCRdb's D call, TRBD2, is unchecked because there is no DNA. The germline gives CDR1 MNHEY, CDR2 SVGAGI. The CDR3 consists of 14 residues. The chain's CDR3 is CASSYPQGGETQYF.